A single sample gave rise to the 16 T cell receptor beta chains below, sequenced in a study of T cell responses to AZD1222 COVID-19 vaccine. Profiled with immunoSEQ multiplex PCR; TCRdb holds only in-frame clones, not every one. The table lists approximately 64,000 clones, around 84% of them singletons, with approximately 9.8% in the top ten. The source was peripheral blood, collected on day 0 of AZD1222 vaccination. Receptor source: an adult in good health.

This chain links TRBV6-1 with TRBJ1-1; possibly TRBD1 for D (6 bases). V was trimmed by 2 bases and J by 6 bases, leaving 16 bases between them. CDR3 length: 15 amino acids. CDR1 is MNHNS and CDR2 is SASEGT in the germline V gene. The CDR3 region is CASSEKGQGRSEAFF. CDR3 DNA: TGTGCCAGCAGTGAAAAGGGGCAGGGGAGGTCTGAAGCTTTCTTT.

The V and J genes are TRBV10-3 and TRBJ1-5; D ambiguous. This CDR3 comprises 18 residues. V lost 0 bases, J lost 3 bases, and 18 bases lay in between. CDR1 is ENHRY and CDR2 is SYGVKD in the germline V gene. CDR3 nucleotides: TGTGCCATCAGTGAGTCGGCGGGGTCGAGGGTGGACAATCAGCCCCAGCATTTT. This translates into CAISESAGSRVDNQPQHF.

This chain connects TRBV5-6 to TRBJ1-2, with 9 bases identical to TRBD1. V gave up 1 base and J gave up 0 bases; unmatched junction bases: 4. CDR1 and CDR2 (germline): SGHDT, YYEEEE. The CDR3 is 16 residues long. CDR3 sequence: CASSLTTGGTNYGYTF. DNA of the CDR3: TGTGCCAGCAGCTTGACCACAGGGGGCACTAACTATGGCTACACCTTC.

This clone was seen once. V is TRBV28 and J is TRBJ1-1; 8 bases are a match to TRBD1. J gave up 7 bases and V 7 bases, and 11 bases lay outside the gene matches. Germline loops: CDR1 MDHEN, CDR2 SYDVKM. The CDR3 loop spans 14 amino acids. Here the CDR3 reads CASTAPGQDLEAFF. Here the CDR3 DNA reads TGTGCCAGCACCGCACCGGGACAGGACCTTGAAGCTTTCTTT.

The chain employs TRBV5-6 and TRBJ1-1; D is possibly TRBD1 (5 bases). V was clipped by 0 bases and J by 3 bases, with 9 bases between them. The CDR3 loop spans 14 amino acids. Germline CDR1 and CDR2: SGHDT and YYEEEE. CDR3 loop: CASSLAGAYTEAFF. The CDR3 DNA sequence: TGTGCCAGCAGCTTGGCCGGGGCCTACACTGAAGCTTTCTTT.

DNA of the CDR3: TGCGCCAGCAGTGACCTCCCGGGAGGGACGAACACCGGGGAGCTGTTTTTT. As protein: CASSDLPGGTNTGELFF. The chain employs TRBV10-1 and TRBJ2-2; 8 nucleotides agree with TRBD2. The CDR3 is 17 amino acids. The V segment lost 3 bases and the J segment 0 bases; nucleotides outside the gene matches: 6. The germline gives CDR1 WNHNN, CDR2 SYGVQD (reference sequence).

The chain recombines TRBV6-2 or TRBV6-3 with TRBJ1-2; D not resolved. The CDR3 loop spans 15 amino acids. Germline lookup yields CDR1 MNHEY and CDR2 SVGEGT. V lost 2 bases and J lost 8, with 18 bases in between. The CDR3 sequence is CASSYSIIHPGGYTF. DNA of the CDR3: TGTGCCAGCAGTTACAGTATAATTCACCCGGGAGGCTACACCTTC.

The genes are TRBV2 and TRBJ1-5; 7 bases align to TRBD1. The CDR3 extends over 14 amino acids. J gave up 1 base and V 8 bases, and 5 bases lay outside the gene matches. Germline CDR1 is SNHLY and CDR2 is FYNNEI. This CDR3 is CASEGQPSNQPQHF. The CDR3 DNA sequence: TGTGCCAGCGAGGGACAGCCGAGCAATCAGCCCCAGCATTTT.

The rearrangement joins TRBV6-5 to TRBJ2-2; D not resolved. The CDR3 extends over 13 amino acids. Trimming pared 6 bases from V and 0 bases from J, leaving 5 bases between. Germline V lookup: CDR1 MNHEY, CDR2 SVGAGI. The CDR3 sequence: CASRDPNTGELFF. The DNA of the CDR3 is TGTGCCAGCAGGGACCCGAACACCGGGGAGCTGTTTTTT.

A single count supports this clone. The genes are TRBV2 and TRBJ2-1; maybe TRBD2 (5 bases). The length of the CDR3 is 14 residues. The germline CDR1 and CDR2 sequences are SNHLY and FYNNEI. Trimming left V 6 bases short and J 12 bases short, with 21 bases between. The CDR3, as DNA: TGTGCCAGCAGGGGAGACGGAGCTTCGAGAGGGCAGTTCTTC. Its protein is CASRGDGASRGQFF. Filled out from reference TRBV2 and TRBJ2-1, the complete variable domain reads EPEVTQTPSHQVTQMGQEVILRCVPISNHLYFYWYRQILGQKVEFLVSFYNNEISEKSEIFDDQFSVERPDGSNFTLKIRSTKLEDSAMYFCASRGDGASRGQFFGPGTRLTVL.

J is TRBJ1-1 and V is TRBV5-1; the D is unclear. CDR3 length: 14 residues. The germline V gene encodes CDR1 SGHRS and CDR2 YFSETQ. V was clipped by 7 bases and J by 0 bases, with 13 bases between them. Here the CDR3 reads CASSATAMNTEAFF. The CDR3 bases are TGCGCCAGCTCGGCTACAGCGATGAACACTGAAGCTTTCTTT.

The rearrangement uses TRBV5-1 and TRBJ1-3; D gene ambiguous. The CDR3 is made up of 15 amino acids. V was cut by 0 bases and J by 3 bases, with 10 bases left in between. From germline, CDR1 is SGHRS and CDR2 YFSETQ. The CDR3 DNA sequence: TGCGCCAGCAGCTTGGTGGGGAGCAGTGGAAACACCATATATTTT. This sequence encodes CASSLVGSSGNTIYF.

The V gene is TRBV25-1, the J gene TRBJ1-1; 8 bases match TRBD1. V lost 6 bases and J lost 4; bases outside the gene matches: 4. The CDR3 is made up of 13 amino acids. CDR1 is MGHDK and CDR2 is SYGVNS in the germline V gene. The DNA of the CDR3 is TGTGCCAGCAGCCAGGGGGCACGCACTGAAGCTTTCTTT. Protein product: CASSQGARTEAFF. Looking up the rest from reference TRBV25-1 and TRBJ1-1 gives the full variable domain: EADIYQTPRYLVIGTGKKITLECSQTMGHDKMYWYQQDPGMELHLIHYSYGVNSTEKGDLSSESTVSRIRTEHFPLTLESARPSHTSQYLCASSQGARTEAFFGQGTRLTVV.

A word on this clone: The sample carries other DNA sequences with the same CDR3. This sequence joins TRBV29-1 and TRBJ2-3; 7 positions match TRBD2. The V gene's germline CDR1 is SQVTM and CDR2 ANQGSEA. V was pared by 4 bases and J by 1 base, with 2 bases of the junction left unmatched. The CDR3 is 13 amino acids. Written as DNA, the CDR3 is TGCAGCGTTGTGGCGGGGGGCACAGATACGCAGTATTTT. Translated: CSVVAGGTDTQYF.

The V and J genes are TRBV9 and TRBJ1-4; no clear D. This CDR3 is 15 amino acids long. Per the germline V gene, CDR1 is SGDLS and CDR2 is YYNGEE. Trimming cost V 4 bases and J 7 bases, with 17 bases left between them. CDR3 protein: CASSPSALTGEKLFF. CDR3 nucleotide sequence: TGTGCCAGCAGCCCTTCAGCTCTCACCGGTGAAAAACTGTTTTTT.

The V gene is TRBV6-2 or TRBV6-3, the J gene TRBJ1-1; TRBD1 matches 8 bases. The germline CDR1 and CDR2 sequences are MNHEY and SVGEGT. This CDR3 comprises 13 residues. V trimming: 2 bases; J trimming: 8 bases; junction bases outside the gene matches: 4. As DNA, the CDR3 is TGTGCCAGCAGTTACGGACAGGGCCCCGAAGCTTTCTTT. Protein product: CASSYGQGPEAFF.